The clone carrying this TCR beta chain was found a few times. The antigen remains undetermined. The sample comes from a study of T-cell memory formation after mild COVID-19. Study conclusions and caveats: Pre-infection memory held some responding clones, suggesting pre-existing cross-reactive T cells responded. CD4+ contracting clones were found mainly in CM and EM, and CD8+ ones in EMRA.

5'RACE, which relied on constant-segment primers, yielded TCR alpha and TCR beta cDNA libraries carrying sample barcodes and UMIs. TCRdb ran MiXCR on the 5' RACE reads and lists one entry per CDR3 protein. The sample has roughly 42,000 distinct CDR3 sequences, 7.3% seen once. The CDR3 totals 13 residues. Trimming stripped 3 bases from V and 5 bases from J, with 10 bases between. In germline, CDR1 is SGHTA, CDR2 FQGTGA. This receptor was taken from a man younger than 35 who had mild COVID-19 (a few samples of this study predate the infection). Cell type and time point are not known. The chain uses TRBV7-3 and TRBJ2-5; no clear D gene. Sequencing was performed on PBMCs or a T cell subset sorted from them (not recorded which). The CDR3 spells CASSLGSGETQYF. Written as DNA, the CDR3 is TGTGCCAGCAGCTTGGGCAGTGGGGAGACCCAGTACTTC.